Below are 11 T cell receptor beta chains sequenced from a single sample in a study of blood T cell repertoires in COVID-19. The data were produced by immunoSEQ multiplex PCR, yet TCRdb's version contains in-frame clones alone and is incomplete. The data contain over 90,000 clones, around 87% of them singletons. The sequencing sample was made of peripheral blood. The source is a human donor in a cohort sampled during active COVID-19.

The CDR3 region is CASSLRTGGGEKLFF. The CDR3 DNA sequence: TGCGCCAGCAGCTTAAGGACAGGGGGCGGTGAAAAACTGTTTTTT. The chain recombines TRBV5-1 with TRBJ1-4; 11 nucleotides agree with TRBD1. The junction had 4 bases not matched to a gene; V was cut back by 2 bases and J by 7 bases. Germline assignment: CDR1 SGHRS and CDR2 YFSETQ. The CDR3 contains 15 residues. Full variable domain (remainder filled in from reference TRBV5-1 and TRBJ1-4): KAGVTQTPRYLIKTRGQQVTLSCSPISGHRSVSWYQQTPGQGLQFLFEYFSETQRNKGNFPGRFSGRQFSNSRSEMNVSTLELGDSALYLCASSLRTGGGEKLFFGSGTQLSVL.

Notes on this clone: This CDR3 is also generated by other DNA sequences in the sample. The rearrangement uses TRBV9 and TRBJ1-4; 7 nucleotides agree with TRBD1. Germline loops: CDR1 SGDLS, CDR2 YYNGEE. After removal of 3 bases from V and 1 base from J, the junction contained 3 bases not matched to a gene. The length of the CDR3 is 15 residues. CDR3 coding DNA: TGTGCCAGCAGCGCGAGACAGGGAACTAATGAAAAACTGTTTTTT. Protein product: CASSARQGTNEKLFF. The whole variable domain, remainder taken from reference TRBV9 and TRBJ1-4, is DSGVTQTPKHLITATGQRVTLRCSPRSGDLSVYWYQQSLDQGLQFLIQYYNGEERAKGNILERFSAQQFPDLHSELNLSSLELGDSALYFCASSARQGTNEKLFFGSGTQLSVL.

The V call is TRBV7-2, the J call TRBJ2-7; D not certain. Germline V gene sequence: CDR1 SGHTA, CDR2 FQGNSA. This CDR3 spans 12 amino acids. Trimming removed 5 bases from V and 0 bases from J, with 5 bases in between. The CDR3 bases are TGTGCCAGCAGCCCTAGCTCCTACGAGCAGTACTTC. It yields the protein CASSPSSYEQYF.

V is TRBV28 and J is TRBJ2-1, with 7 bases lining up with TRBD2. The CDR3 has 15 residues. Unmatched junction bases numbered 13, after V lost 8 bases and J lost 6 bases. From germline, CDR1 is MDHEN and CDR2 SYDVKM. The CDR3 reads CASHSGGSFSNEQFF. The CDR3 coding sequence is TGTGCCAGCCACTCTGGCGGGAGTTTCTCCAATGAGCAGTTCTTC.

This clone has a single count. The V call is TRBV3-1 (or the pseudogene TRBV3-2), the J call TRBJ2-1; 7 bases align to TRBD2. Per the germline V gene, CDR1 is LGHDT and CDR2 is YNNKEL (reference sequence). V dropped 1 base and J dropped 6; count of bases not matched to a gene: 9. The CDR3 spans 16 residues. CDR3 sequence: CASSQVLASGPNEQFF. As DNA, the CDR3 is TGTGCCAGCAGCCAAGTTTTGGCTAGCGGTCCCAATGAGCAGTTCTTC.

This chain joins TRBV3-1 (or the pseudogene TRBV3-2) and TRBJ2-1; 7 bases map to TRBD1. CDR1 and CDR2 (germline): LGHDT, YNNKEL (reference sequence). This CDR3 has 13 amino acids. J gave up 8 bases and V 5 bases, and 6 bases lay outside the gene matches. In DNA form, the CDR3 reads TGTGCCAGCAGCTATAACAGGGGAGATGAGCAGTTCTTC. Translation gives CASSYNRGDEQFF.

This chain links TRBV2 with TRBJ2-3; 7 nucleotides match TRBD2. This CDR3 contains 16 residues. CDR1 SNHLY and CDR2 FYNNEI come from the germline V gene. Trimming at V came to 6 bases and at J to 0 bases, leaving 9 bases not matched to a gene. CDR3 coding DNA: TGTGCCAGCAGGGTCCACGCGGGGGATAGCACAGATACGCAGTATTTT. Protein sequence: CASRVHAGDSTDTQYF.

The chain has TRBV2 and TRBJ1-4, with D tentatively TRBD1 (5 bases). Germline CDR1 SNHLY, CDR2 FYNNEI. Trimming shortened V by 4 bases and J by 4 bases, and 16 bases separated the two germline ends. The CDR3 runs to 16 residues. CDR3 DNA: TGTGCCAGCAGTGTAATATATGGGGGACTTAATGAAAAACTGTTTTTT. Its protein product is CASSVIYGGLNEKLFF.

This sequence joins TRBV19 and TRBJ1-1; 9 bases agree with TRBD1. The CDR3 consists of 16 residues. With 6 bases clipped from V and 0 bases from J, the junction kept 8 bases outside the gene matches. The germline V gene encodes CDR1 LNHDA and CDR2 SQIVND (reference sequence). CDR3 nucleotide sequence: TGTGCCAGTAGGAGGGGACAGGGAGGTATGAACACTGAAGCTTTCTTT. This gives the protein CASRRGQGGMNTEAFF.

This clone was recorded a few times. The genes are TRBV5-4 and TRBJ2-7; 8 bases agree with TRBD2. Germline-derived CDR1 and CDR2 are SGHNT and YYREEE (reference sequence). With 5 bases clipped from V and 2 bases from J, the junction kept 9 bases outside the gene matches. The CDR3 is 15 residues long. CDR3 nucleotide sequence: TGTGCCAGCAGACCCTTCGGGACTAGTACCTACGAGCAGTACTTC. It is translated as CASRPFGTSTYEQYF.

The V and J genes are TRBV3-1 (or the pseudogene TRBV3-2) and TRBJ2-1; TRBD2 agrees at 9 bases. The length of the CDR3 is 18 residues. V dropped 0 bases and J dropped 0; count of bases not matched to a gene: 6. Germline loops: CDR1 LGHDT, CDR2 YNNKEL (reference sequence). The CDR3 coding sequence is TGTGCCAGCAGCCAAGAGACCTTTAGCGGGAGCTCCTACAATGAGCAGTTCTTC. It codes for CASSQETFSGSSYNEQFF.